These 3 T cell receptor beta chains originate from one sample sequenced in a study of blood T cell repertoires in COVID-19. Measured with immunoSEQ multiplex PCR; TCRdb has only the in-frame clones, and not every one. The sample comprises 250,000 or so clones, approximately 90% of which are singletons, and about 3% rests with the top ten. The sample consisted of PBMCs or T cells enriched from blood (not recorded which). Receptors originate from a man between 35 and 55 years old who had been exposed to COVID-19.

The V call is TRBV5-4, the J call TRBJ2-2; the D gene is possibly TRBD2 (5 bases). Trimming stripped 7 bases from V and 4 bases from J, with 26 bases between. The length of the CDR3 is 18 residues. Germline CDR1 is SGHNT and CDR2 is YYREEE (reference sequence). The CDR3 nucleotides are TGTGCCAGCCACAGCGGTGTTGGAGGAGGAATAAGCACCGGGGAGCTGTTTTTT. Translation: CASHSGVGGGISTGELFF.

In this sample, this clone turned up once. The chain employs TRBV27 and TRBJ2-2; a possible D gene is TRBD1 (5 bases). V was pared by 5 bases and J by 4 bases, with 17 bases between. CDR3 length: 16 amino acids. CDR1 and CDR2 from the germline V gene are MNHEY and SMNVEV (reference sequence). The CDR3 nucleotides read TGTGCCAGCAGTATCTATGGGGCAGTCTCCACCGGGGAGCTGTTTTTT. This codes for CASSIYGAVSTGELFF.

The chain has TRBV28 and TRBJ1-1, with TRBD1 as a possible D gene (6 bases). The CDR3 is 17 amino acids. Germline V gene lookup returns CDR1 MDHEN and CDR2 SYDVKM. Trimming stripped 6 bases from V and 4 bases from J, with 24 bases between. CDR3 in DNA: TGTGCCAGCAGCACTCCTGCGGGGGCAGCAGGTCCCACTGAAGCTTTCTTT. Translating it yields CASSTPAGAAGPTEAFF.